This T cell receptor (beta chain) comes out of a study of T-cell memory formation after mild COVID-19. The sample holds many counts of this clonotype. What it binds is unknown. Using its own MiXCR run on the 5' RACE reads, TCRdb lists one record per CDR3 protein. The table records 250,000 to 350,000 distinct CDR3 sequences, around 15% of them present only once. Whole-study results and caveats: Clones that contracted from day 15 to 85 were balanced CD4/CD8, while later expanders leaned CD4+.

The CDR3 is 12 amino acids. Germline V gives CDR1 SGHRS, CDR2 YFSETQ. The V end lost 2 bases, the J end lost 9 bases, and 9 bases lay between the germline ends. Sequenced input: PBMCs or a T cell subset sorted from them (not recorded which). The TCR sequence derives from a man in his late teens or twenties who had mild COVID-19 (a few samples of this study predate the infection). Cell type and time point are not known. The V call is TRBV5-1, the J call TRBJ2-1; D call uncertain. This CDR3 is CASSFDKGEQFF. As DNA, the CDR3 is TGCGCCAGCAGCTTCGACAAGGGTGAGCAGTTCTTC. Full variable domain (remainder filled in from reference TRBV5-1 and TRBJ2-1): KAGVTQTPRYLIKTRGQQVTLSCSPISGHRSVSWYQQTPGQGLQFLFEYFSETQRNKGNFPGRFSGRQFSNSRSEMNVSTLELGDSALYLCASSFDKGEQFFGPGTRLTVL.